These T cell receptor beta chains were read from a single sample in a study of Graves' ophthalmopathy and Graves' hyperthyroidism. From the multiplex PCR reads, TCRdb called clonotypes with MiXCR, one entry per CDR3 protein. The profile shows fewer than 600,000 distinct CDR3 sequences, approximately 15% of them singletons. The sample consisted of blood. Source of these receptors: a woman under 40 with Graves' ophthalmopathy. Each CDR3 is given with its conserved first and last residue. The D gene is left open where the match is weak. The size of a clone is reported for some rows only, either as once, few or many, or as a class for expanded clones.

d_gene	v_gene	abundance	j_gene	CDR3nt	CDR3aa
TRBD2	TRBV20-1	.	TRBJ2-7	TGCAGTGCTAGTGATAGCGGGAGGGCCTCCTACGAGCAGTACTTC	CSASDSGRASYEQYF
.	TRBV6-2/TRBV6-3	many	TRBJ2-5	TGTGCCAGCAGTTACCTTCAGGGCCAAGAGACCCAGTACTTC	CASSYLQGQETQYF
TRBD1	TRBV5-1	many	TRBJ1-2	TGCGCCAGCAGCCCCAGGACAGGACCCGCTAACTATGGCTACACCTTC	CASSPRTGPANYGYTF
.	TRBV19	few	TRBJ1-5	TGTGCCAGTACCCCCTGGACGGAGAGAAGCAATCAGCCCCAGCATTTT	CASTPWTERSNQPQHF
TRBD1	TRBV12-3/TRBV12-4	many	TRBJ1-6	TGTGCCAGCAGGTCCGGGACAGGGGTTAATTCACCCCTCCACTTT	CASRSGTGVNSPLHF
.	TRBV5-1	many	TRBJ2-7	TGCGCCAGCAGCCGAAGCGGAGCTTACGAGCAGTACTTC	CASSRSGAYEQYF
TRBD2	TRBV9	many	TRBJ2-7	TGTGCCAGCAGCGTAGGAACTAGCGGGATCGAGCAGTACTTC	CASSVGTSGIEQYF
TRBD1	TRBV28	.	TRBJ1-2	TGTGCCAGCAGTTTATTCACAGGGGGCAGAGGCTACACCTTC	CASSLFTGGRGYTF
.	TRBV20-1	few	TRBJ1-2	TGCAGTGCTAGGCCGACATTTGACTATGGCTACACCTTC	CSARPTFDYGYTF
.	TRBV18	.	TRBJ2-5	TGTGCCAGCTCGAAGTCGGAGACCCAGTACTTC	CASSKSETQYF
.	TRBV5-1	few	TRBJ1-1	TGCGCCAGCAGCCAAAGCGGTATGAACACTGAAGCTTTCTTT	CASSQSGMNTEAFF
.	TRBV6-2/TRBV6-3	.	TRBJ1-2	TGTGCCAGCACCCACAGGGTATTCGACTATGGCTACACCTTC	CASTHRVFDYGYTF
TRBD1	TRBV10-3	many	TRBJ2-7	TGTGCCATCAGTGAGGGGGACAGGAACGAGCAGTACTTC	CAISEGDRNEQYF
.	TRBV15	many	TRBJ2-5	TGTGCCACCAGCAGAGAGGCTGGGCAAGAGACCCAGTACTTC	CATSREAGQETQYF
TRBD1	TRBV7-2	many	TRBJ2-5	TGTGCCAGCAGCTACAGGGGGTCCCCAGGGACCCAGTACTTC	CASSYRGSPGTQYF
.	TRBV24-1	many	TRBJ1-1	TGTGCCACCAGTGACCCCCTACAGGGTTGGGGAGCTTTCTTT	CATSDPLQGWGAFF
.	TRBV20-1	many	TRBJ1-5	TGCAGTGCTAGGATAGGACCGTATAGCAATCAGCCCCAGCATTTT	CSARIGPYSNQPQHF
.	TRBV28	.	TRBJ1-1	TGTGCCAGCAGTTTTTATCTAAGTTTTGGGTCTGTATACCCAACGGACACTGAAGCTTTCTTT	CASSFYLSFGSVYPTDTEAFF
TRBD2	TRBV3-1	few	TRBJ2-2	TGTGCCAGCAGCCAAGATGGCGGGGGGCCGAAATTAAGAAGAACCGGGGAGCTGTTTTTT	CASSQDGGGPKLRRTGELFF
.	TRBV20-1	many	TRBJ1-2	TGCAGTGCTAGAGATAGGGGGTATGGCTACACCTTC	CSARDRGYGYTF
.	TRBV2	many	TRBJ1-2	TGTGCCAGCAGTGAAGCACGGCGGATCCCTCACTATGGCTACACCTTC	CASSEARRIPHYGYTF
.	TRBV6-5	many	TRBJ1-2	TGTGCCAGCAGTCGACATGAGAGTAATGGCTACACCTTC	CASSRHESNGYTF
.	TRBV4-1	many	TRBJ1-5	TGCGCCAGCAGCCAAGATCGAGGGGAAATCCAGCCCCAGCATTTT	CASSQDRGEIQPQHF
.	TRBV30	.	TRBJ1-1	TGTGCCTGGCCGGGAACTGAAGCTTGCTTT	CAWPGTEACF
.	TRBV30	.	TRBJ1-6	TGTGCCTGGAGGTCCGCGTCGGGACCCCTCCACTTT	CAWRSASGPLHF